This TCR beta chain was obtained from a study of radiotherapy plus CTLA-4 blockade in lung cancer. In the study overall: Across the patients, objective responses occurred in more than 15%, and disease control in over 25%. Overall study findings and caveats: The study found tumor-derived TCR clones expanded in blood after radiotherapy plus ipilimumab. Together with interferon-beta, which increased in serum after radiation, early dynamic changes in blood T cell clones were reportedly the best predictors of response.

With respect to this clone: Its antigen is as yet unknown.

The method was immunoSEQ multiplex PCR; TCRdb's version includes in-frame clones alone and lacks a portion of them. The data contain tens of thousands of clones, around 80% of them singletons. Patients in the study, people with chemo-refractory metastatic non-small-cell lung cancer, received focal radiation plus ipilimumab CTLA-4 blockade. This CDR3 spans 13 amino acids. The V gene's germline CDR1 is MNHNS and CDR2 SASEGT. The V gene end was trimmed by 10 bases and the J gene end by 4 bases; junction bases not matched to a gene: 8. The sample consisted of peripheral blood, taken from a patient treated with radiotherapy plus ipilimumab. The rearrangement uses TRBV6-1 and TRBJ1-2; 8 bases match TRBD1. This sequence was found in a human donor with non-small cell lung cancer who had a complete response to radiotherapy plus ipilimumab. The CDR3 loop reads CATMEGTGYGYTF. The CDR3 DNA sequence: TGTGCCACTATGGAAGGGACAGGCTATGGCTACACCTTC.